This TCR beta chain came from a study of beta chain features in type 1 diabetes. General study points: A cDNA-based sequencing approach could over-represent cells with high TCR expression. Within each of all four CD4+ subsets, Type 1 diabetes patients had TCRB CDR3s that were moderately but significantly shorter.

Germline CDR1 is SGHTA and CDR2 is FQGNSA. Losses at the gene ends were 6 bases for V and 0 bases for J; bases not matched to a gene: 3. CDR3 length equals 14 residues. Expressed TCRB transcripts got sequenced, as all isolated RNA was reverse transcribed. The method was immunoSEQ multiplex PCR; TCRdb's version includes in-frame clones alone and lacks a portion of them. The table has 350,000 to 400,000 clones, more than 13% seen once. This clone came up a few times. Its cognate antigen is unknown. This clonotype was sampled from a young woman in good health. The chain is built from TRBV7-2 and TRBJ1-2; 8 positions match TRBD1. The sequenced sample was naive CD4+ T cells from blood. The CDR3 spells CASRRTGTNYGYTF. Here the CDR3 DNA reads TGTGCCAGCAGACGGACAGGGACTAACTATGGCTACACCTTC.